The 12 T cell receptor beta chains below were found in one sample sequenced in a study of T cell responses to AZD1222 COVID-19 vaccine. TCRdb keeps only in-frame clones here, not all; method: immunoSEQ multiplex PCR. The sample shows roughly 100,000 clones, roughly 82% of them seen only once. This sample comprised peripheral blood, obtained on day 0 of AZD1222 vaccination. All receptors derive from an adult in good health.

V usage is TRBV10-1 and J usage is TRBJ2-5, with 7 bases aligning to TRBD2. Germline CDR1 reads WNHNN; CDR2 reads SYGVQD (reference sequence). V lost 5 bases and J lost 5; bases outside the gene matches: 14. This CDR3 comprises 16 residues. The DNA of the CDR3 is TGCGCCAGCAGTCCCAGGCCGGGACTACCGGGGGAGACCCAGTACTTC. Translation gives CASSPRPGLPGETQYF.

In its sample, this clone was seen once. The rearrangement uses TRBV5-5 and TRBJ1-6; TRBD1 is a possible D gene (5 bases). The V end was cut by 1 base, the J end by 5 bases, with 7 bases between. From germline, CDR1 is SGHKS and CDR2 YYEKEE (reference sequence). The CDR3 length is 14 residues. CDR3 sequence reads: CASSLLQDNSPLHF. The CDR3 nucleotides read TGTGCCAGCAGCTTGTTACAGGATAATTCACCCCTCCACTTT.

V usage is TRBV5-1 and J usage is TRBJ1-1; TRBD1 is a possible D gene (6 bases). The CDR3 contains 14 residues. Trimming left V 5 bases short and J 1 base short, with 12 bases between. Germline CDR1 SGHRS, CDR2 YFSETQ. The CDR3 DNA sequence: TGCGCCAGCAGAGCCGGGACAACGAACACTGAAGCTTTCTTT. Translated: CASRAGTTNTEAFF.

V and J are TRBV18 and TRBJ2-7; the match to TRBD1 covers 8 bases. In germline, CDR1 is KGHSH, CDR2 LQKENI. V lost 3 bases, J lost 2 bases, and 3 bases stayed unmatched. There are 14 residues in the CDR3. CDR3 amino acids: CASSPGQVTYEQYF. The CDR3 DNA reads TGTGCCAGCTCACCGGGACAGGTTACCTACGAGCAGTACTTC.

Regarding this clone: At one of its ends the junction is not consistent with the germline gene, which may arise from a read error. The CDR3 nucleotides are TGTGCCATCAGTGAAGGAGGGGATAATCAAAAACTGTTTTTT. Its protein is CAISEGGDNQKLFF. This chain links TRBV10-3 with TRBJ1-4, with D perhaps TRBD1 (5 bases). CDR1 is ENHRY and CDR2 is SYGVKD in the germline V gene. The CDR3 loop spans 14 amino acids.

The chain joins TRBV29-1 to TRBJ1-1; 9 bases match TRBD1. CDR3 size: 16 residues. Germline CDR1 SQVTM, CDR2 ANQGSEA. J gave up 0 bases and V 4 bases, and 9 bases lay outside the gene matches. The CDR3 region is CSVVDRGLLMNTEAFF. The CDR3 region has the DNA TGCAGCGTTGTGGACAGGGGCCTTTTAATGAACACTGAAGCTTTCTTT. Filled out from reference TRBV29-1 and TRBJ1-1, the complete variable domain reads SAVISQKPSRDICQRGTSLTIQCQVDSQVTMMFWYRQQPGQSLTLIATANQGSEATYESGFVIDKFPISRPNLTFSTLTVSNMSPEDSSIYLCSVVDRGLLMNTEAFFGQGTRLTVV.

The CDR3: CASSYGGGSEQFF. As DNA, the CDR3 is TGTGCCAGCAGTTACGGGGGGGGATCTGAGCAGTTCTTC. The rearrangement links TRBV6-5 to TRBJ2-1; 7 nucleotides match TRBD2. This CDR3 region has 13 residues. Looked up from germline, CDR1 is MNHEY and CDR2 is SVGAGI. The trim removed 2 bases at V and 9 bases at J, leaving 4 bases unmatched.

Here the CDR3 reads CASSPTVQETQYF. CDR3 nucleotides: TGTGCCAGCTCACCAACAGTTCAAGAGACCCAGTACTTC. The chain has TRBV18 and TRBJ2-5; D is ambiguous. V was shortened by 2 bases and J by 2 bases, with 6 bases between the two germline ends. CDR3 length: 13 amino acids. Germline CDR1 is KGHSH and CDR2 is LQKENI.

This clone was seen just once. This sequence joins TRBV5-6 and TRBJ1-6; D ambiguous. V lost 4 bases and J lost 7, with 9 bases in between. Germline V gives CDR1 SGHDT, CDR2 YYEEEE. CDR3 length equals 13 residues. CDR3 sequence: CASSLGRNSPLHF. CDR3 DNA: TGTGCCAGCAGCCTCGGGCGAAATTCACCCCTCCACTTT.

The chain links TRBV5-6 to TRBJ2-7; 8 positions agree with TRBD1. CDR1 and CDR2 (germline): SGHDT, YYEEEE. V lost 0 bases and J lost 2; bases outside the gene matches: 13. The CDR3 is 18 residues long. The CDR3 sequence: CASSLGGRGLLPAYEQYF. Here the CDR3 DNA reads TGTGCCAGCAGCTTGGGCGGCAGGGGGCTTTTACCAGCCTACGAGCAGTACTTC.

The rearrangement joins TRBV29-1 to TRBJ2-3, with D tentatively TRBD1 or TRBD2 (5 bases each). Germline values: CDR1 SQVTM, CDR2 ANQGSEA. Trimming left V 4 bases short and J 3 bases short, with 11 bases between. The CDR3 extends over 13 amino acids. CDR3 sequence (DNA): TGCAGCGTTGTCCGAGGGGCAACAGATACGCAGTATTTT. This translates into CSVVRGATDTQYF.

The chain employs TRBV18 and TRBJ1-2; 7 bases align to TRBD1. Germline V gene sequence: CDR1 KGHSH, CDR2 LQKENI. J lost 3 bases, V lost 3 bases, and 13 bases had no gene match. This CDR3 region has 17 residues. CDR3 amino acids: CASSPLDRAERHYGYTF. DNA of the CDR3: TGTGCCAGCTCACCGCTCGACAGGGCCGAGCGCCACTATGGCTACACCTTC.